This T cell receptor beta chain was recorded in a study of blood T cell repertoires in COVID-19. Study-wide context: There were acute and convalescent COVID-19 samples, and they came from the United States, Italy and Spain. In each case, the material was cDNA or gDNA derived from T cells, B-cell-depleted T cells, or PBMCs.

Individuals aged roughly 18 to 100 years were recruited from approximately 24 US areas. V shed 3 bases, J shed 7 bases, and the junction held 9 bases outside the gene matches. CDR3 length: 16 residues. CDR1 is LGHDT and CDR2 is YNNKEL in the germline V gene (reference sequence). Here immunoSEQ multiplex PCR was the method, and the copy in TCRdb shows in-frame clones only, minus some. The sample holds 150,000 to 200,000 clones, roughly 85% seen once. V usage is TRBV3-1 (or the pseudogene TRBV3-2) and J usage is TRBJ2-3, with 11 bases matching TRBD2. The sample was PBMCs or T cells enriched from blood (not recorded which). This sequence was found in a woman between 18 and 29 years old who had recovered from COVID-19. CDR3 nucleotides: TGTGCCAGCAGCCACATTAGCGGGGGGGCAAGGTATACGCAGTATTTT. It yields the protein CASSHISGGARYTQYF.